The next 30 T cell receptor beta chains were all read from a single sample in a study of molecular identifiers for immune sequencing clone quantification (dated by TCRdb to the late 2010s). Library preparation employed PCR. The instrument was an Illumina HiSeq 4000. TCRdb's own reprocessing of the public reads used fastp at Q25 and MiXCR and kept productive beta chains. Rows merge per CDR3 protein into single entries with the most common DNA and genes. The sample data list 600,000 to 650,000 distinct CDR3 sequences, and 20% of these were observed just once. 0.85% of the sample lies in the top ten. Sequencing input: naive CD8+ T cells from blood, with Jurkat cell RNA spiked in. In light of the paper, this sample's cell subset or site label describes: FACS-sorted CD8+CD4-CCR7+CD45RA+ naive T cells. The receptor source for this set is a human donor in good health. Some libraries in this study had Jurkat cell RNA spiked in.

This clonotype was seen at least ten times. The rearrangement joins TRBV6-5 to TRBJ2-2; D call uncertain. Germline values: CDR1 MNHEY, CDR2 SVGAGI. This CDR3 comprises 13 residues. The germline V and J ends were trimmed by 1 base and 7 bases, with 7 bases remaining between them. CDR3 in DNA: TGTGCCAGCAGTTACTTGAGAGTCGGGGAGCTGTTTTTT. This sequence encodes CASSYLRVGELFF.

With respect to this clonotype: A much larger clone differs from this one at a single base, so this may be a read error. The V gene is TRBV6-1, the J gene TRBJ2-2, with a weak D call TRBD2 (5 bases). The CDR3 extends over 14 amino acids. Germline loops: CDR1 MNHNS, CDR2 SASEGT. CDR3 in DNA: TGTGCCAGCAGTGAACTTAGGTTGGCCGGGGAGCTGTGTTTT. It is translated as CASSELRLAGELCF.

This clonotype was counted many times. The chain carries TRBV9 and TRBJ1-3; D might be TRBD1 (6 bases). Looked up from germline, CDR1 is SGDLS and CDR2 is YYNGEE. V dropped 0 bases and J dropped 0 bases, with 16 bases sitting between them. The CDR3 covers 18 residues. CDR3 coding DNA: TGTGCCAGCAGCGTAGCCGGGGGGCCGGAGAGCTCTGGAAACACCATATATTTT. Amino acids: CASSVAGGPESSGNTIYF.

This clonotype was detected ten times or more. The CDR3 reads CAISPDRGFNEQYF. The CDR3 DNA reads TGTGCCATCAGTCCCGACAGGGGATTCAACGAGCAGTACTTC. V and J are TRBV10-3 and TRBJ2-7; 8 nucleotides line up with TRBD1. J gave up 5 bases and V 5 bases, and 8 bases lay outside the gene matches. The CDR3 has 14 amino acids. CDR1 is ENHRY and CDR2 is SYGVKD in the germline V gene.

With respect to this clonotype: One end of the junction varies from germline; a read error may be responsible. The gene calls are TRBV4-1 and TRBJ2-7; no clear D gene. The CDR3 runs 14 residues. Per germline, CDR1 MGHRA and CDR2 YSYEKL. The CDR3: CASSQDLGFYERYF. The CDR3 coding sequence is TGCGCCAGCAGCCAAGATCTCGGTTTCTACGAGCGGTACTTC.

Many counts were recorded for this clonotype. The rearrangement uses TRBV5-4 and TRBJ2-3; D gene unclear. CDR1 is SGHNT, CDR2 YYREEE, per germline (reference sequence). The CDR3 consists of 13 residues. V lost 2 bases, J lost 8 bases, and 12 bases lay in between. CDR3 nucleotide sequence: TGTGCCAGCAGCTTCCAGGATAACGTTACGCAGTATTTT. This sequence encodes CASSFQDNVTQYF.

This clonotype occurred many times. The V and J genes are TRBV5-4 and TRBJ2-7, with D tentatively TRBD1 (5 bases). V was cut by 3 bases and J by 2 bases, with 12 bases left in between. Per germline, CDR1 SGHNT and CDR2 YYREEE (reference sequence). The CDR3 spans 14 residues. Here the CDR3 reads CASSSVDSTYEQYF. Here the CDR3 DNA reads TGTGCCAGCAGCTCGGTAGACAGCACCTACGAGCAGTACTTC.

This clonotype has at least ten counts. This chain joins TRBV28 and TRBJ2-5; a weak D match, TRBD1 (5 bases). Germline values: CDR1 MDHEN, CDR2 SYDVKM. CDR3 length equals 13 residues. Between the trimmed V and J ends, which lost 4 bases and 3 bases, there was a span of 9 bases. CDR3 amino acids: CASSSTDKETQYF. For the CDR3, the DNA is TGTGCCAGCAGTTCGACAGACAAAGAGACCCAGTACTTC.

Regarding this clonotype: A read error is possible here, since a much larger clone lies one base away. CDR3 region: CTLGGRAGDTQYF. The DNA for the CDR3 is TGCACCCTGGGGGGGAGGGCCGGAGATACGCAGTATTTT. J is TRBJ2-3 and V is TRBV29-1, with 7 bases identical to TRBD2. From germline, CDR1 is SQVTM and CDR2 ANQGSEA. This CDR3 spans 13 amino acids.

This clonotype occurred many times. The rearrangement joins TRBV19 to TRBJ1-1; 7 bases fit TRBD1. The CDR3 runs 14 residues. Trimming removed 9 bases from V and 2 bases from J; junction bases left unmatched: 9. The germline gives CDR1 LNHDA, CDR2 SQIVND (reference sequence). The CDR3 loop reads CASSLRTGNTEAFF. CDR3 sequence (DNA): TGTGCCAGCAGCTTAAGGACAGGCAACACTGAAGCTTTCTTT.

V usage is TRBV28 and J usage is TRBJ2-7; TRBD2 agrees at 8 bases. Losses at the gene ends were 4 bases for V and 1 base for J; bases not matched to a gene: 9. The CDR3 runs to 16 residues. CDR1 is MDHEN, CDR2 SYDVKM, per germline. CDR3 protein: CASSSVGRGESYEQYF. The CDR3 nucleotides are TGTGCCAGCAGTTCGGTCGGGAGGGGAGAATCCTACGAGCAGTACTTC.

The rearrangement uses TRBV4-3 and TRBJ1-6; unclear D gene. The CDR3 has 14 amino acids. Trimming pared 0 bases from V and 9 bases from J, leaving 9 bases between. Germline V CDR1 and CDR2: LGHNA, YSLEER. The CDR3 here is CASSQDPAGSPLHF. The CDR3 bases are TGCGCCAGCAGCCAAGATCCGGCGGGTTCACCCCTCCACTTT.

Remarks on this clonotype: A much larger clone differs by one base, so this may be a read error. The chain has TRBV4-3 and TRBJ2-1; TRBD1 matches 8 bases. The V gene's germline CDR1 is LGHNA and CDR2 YSLEER. The CDR3 length is 14 residues. The CDR3 nucleotides are TGCGCCAGCAGCCGACGGACAGGGTACAGTGAGCAGTTCTTC. Translation: CASSRRTGYSEQFF.

Many counts were recorded for this clonotype. The chain is built from TRBV4-1 and TRBJ1-4; D is possibly TRBD1 (6 bases). V shed 3 bases and J shed 7 bases, with 12 bases lying between them. The CDR3 consists of 14 residues. Germline lookup yields CDR1 MGHRA and CDR2 YSYEKL. The CDR3 is CASSQPGQFEKLFF. The CDR3, as DNA: TGCGCCAGCAGCCAGCCGGGACAATTTGAAAAACTGTTTTTT.

This clonotype has ten or more counts. The V and J genes are TRBV28 and TRBJ2-5; 12 nucleotides agree with TRBD2. This CDR3 is 18 amino acids long. V lost 5 bases and J lost 5; bases outside the gene matches: 15. Germline CDR1 reads MDHEN; CDR2 reads SYDVKM. CDR3 residues: CASSPLPPSGRGGETQYF. CDR3 nucleotide sequence: TGTGCCAGCAGTCCACTCCCCCCTAGCGGGAGGGGGGGTGAGACCCAGTACTTC. Based on the CDR3 plus reference TRBV28 and TRBJ2-5, the full variable domain is DVKVTQSSRYLVKRTGEKVFLECVQDMDHENMFWYRQDPGLGLRLIYFSYDVKMKEKGDIPEGYSVSREKKERFSLILESASTNQTSMYLCASSPLPPSGRGGETQYFGPGTRLLVL.

Remarks on this clonotype: The junction shows a germline mismatch at one end, possibly a read error. J is TRBJ2-2 and V is TRBV5-6; the D gene could be TRBD1 or TRBD2 (5 bases each). This CDR3 comprises 15 residues. Germline assignment: CDR1 SGHDT and CDR2 YYEEEE. The DNA of the CDR3 is TGTGCCAGCAGCCAAGGGGTGCTGAACACCGGGGAGCTGTTTTTC. It encodes CASSQGVLNTGELFF.

This chain connects TRBV12-3 or TRBV12-4 to TRBJ2-1, with 8 nucleotides matching TRBD1. The CDR3 covers 15 residues. The V and J ends lost 5 bases and 4 bases, in that order; junction bases with no gene match: 7. Here the CDR3 DNA reads TGTGCCAGCAGTGCCCGGGACAGGCCTTACAATGAGCAGTTCTTC. Amino acid sequence: CASSARDRPYNEQFF.

This clonotype was observed many times. This chain connects TRBV12-3 or TRBV12-4 to TRBJ1-1; weak D call: TRBD1 (5 bases). V was trimmed by 7 bases and J by 8 bases, leaving 17 bases between them. This CDR3 comprises 13 residues. In DNA, the CDR3 is TGTGCCAGCACCTGGGGAGGGGCGGCCGAAGCTTTCTTT. Protein: CASTWGGAAEAFF.

This clonotype came up many times. The rearrangement joins TRBV7-2 to TRBJ2-2; D is possibly TRBD2 (6 bases). Germline CDR1 reads SGHTA; CDR2 reads FQGNSA. CDR3 length equals 13 residues. The germline V and J ends were trimmed by 1 base and 7 bases, with 7 bases remaining between them. The CDR3 sequence is CASSLGGDGELFF. The DNA for the CDR3 is TGTGCCAGCAGCTTAGGGGGGGACGGGGAGCTGTTTTTT.

This clonotype appeared many times. The rearrangement uses TRBV9 and TRBJ1-1; TRBD1 might be the D (6 bases). Trimming stripped 4 bases from V and 1 base from J, with 14 bases between. This CDR3 has 15 amino acids. Germline CDR1 is SGDLS and CDR2 is YYNGEE. The CDR3 coding sequence is TGTGCCAGCAGCCCCGTGGGGGGGGCGAACACTGAAGCTTTCTTT. Translation gives CASSPVGGANTEAFF.

There are many counts of this clonotype. V usage is TRBV30 and J usage is TRBJ1-5; D may be TRBD1 (5 bases). Germline CDR1 is GTSNPN and CDR2 is SVGIG (reference sequence). The CDR3 totals 14 residues. V was shortened by 2 bases and J by 4 bases, with 12 bases between the two germline ends. For the CDR3, the DNA is TGTGCCTGGAGTTTCGGAGGGACGAATCAGCCCCAGCATTTT. This gives the protein CAWSFGGTNQPQHF.

This clonotype was seen ten or more times. This sequence joins TRBV12-3 or TRBV12-4 and TRBJ1-2; perhaps TRBD1 as D (5 bases). V lost 5 bases, J lost 1 base, and 11 bases lay in between. The CDR3 totals 14 residues. CDR3 sequence: CASSPDSFNYGYTF. CDR3 sequence (DNA): TGTGCCAGCAGTCCCGACAGTTTTAACTATGGCTACACCTTC.

This clonotype was recorded at least ten times. The chain has TRBV2 and TRBJ2-3, with D maybe TRBD2 (6 bases). CDR1 and CDR2 from the germline V gene are SNHLY and FYNNEI. Trimming cost V 9 bases and J 0 bases, with 19 bases left between them. This CDR3 region has 16 residues. The CDR3 here is CARTRGSGPSTDTQYF. The CDR3 DNA is TGTGCCAGAACGAGAGGCAGCGGGCCTAGCACAGATACGCAGTATTTT.

There are a few counts of this clonotype. The chain combines TRBV9 with TRBJ1-4, with a tentative D call TRBD1 (6 bases). The CDR3 covers 16 residues. Per the germline V gene, CDR1 is SGDLS and CDR2 is YYNGEE. V lost 4 bases, J lost 5 bases, and 18 bases lay in between. The CDR3 DNA reads as TGTGCCAGCAGCCTAAACCGGGGGGGCAAGAATGAAAAACTGTTTTTT. As protein: CASSLNRGGKNEKLFF.

This clonotype has more than one count but fewer than ten. The rearrangement joins TRBV2 to TRBJ2-3, with TRBD2 identical over 10 bases. The J segment lost 4 bases and the V segment lost 8 bases, leaving 9 bases of the junction unmatched. Germline CDR1 and CDR2: SNHLY and FYNNEI. The CDR3 totals 15 residues. CDR3 region: CASLERGGVADTQYF. Written as DNA, the CDR3 is TGTGCCAGCCTAGAGCGGGGGGGCGTAGCAGATACGCAGTATTTT.

As to this clonotype: With a much larger clone just one base away, this may be a read error. V usage is TRBV11-2 and J usage is TRBJ1-1; D is unclear. Germline loops: CDR1 SGHAT, CDR2 FQNNGV. V was clipped by 4 bases and J by 4 bases, with 13 bases between them. The CDR3 has 14 amino acids. CDR3 sequence (DNA): TGTGCCAGCAGCTCTAGTAGCGGGGTCACTGAAGCTTTCTTT. Its translation is CASSSSSGVTEAFF.

As to this clonotype: This clone may be a read error of a much larger clone one base away. The conserved phenylalanine or tryptophan is not found at the CDR3 terminus, so this likely reflects a read error. The chain links TRBV2 to TRBJ2-7; 10 bases map to TRBD1. This CDR3 contains 13 residues. J was trimmed by 7 bases and V by 6 bases; bases with no gene match: 6. Per the germline V gene, CDR1 is SNHLY and CDR2 is FYNNEI. The CDR3 loop is CASSWTGGGEQYS. The CDR3 nucleotides are TGTGCCAGCAGCTGGACAGGGGGAGGGGAGCAGTACTCC.

This clonotype was counted between two and nine times. The chain is built from TRBV20-1 and TRBJ2-2; 9 positions agree with TRBD2. Germline CDR1 and CDR2: DFQATT and SNEGSKA (reference sequence). Trimming cost V 1 base and J 5 bases; bases outside gene matches: 8. This CDR3 comprises 16 residues. The CDR3 nucleotides read TGCAGTGCTAGAGGAATTAGCGGGAGCGGTACCGGGGAGCTGTTTTTT. Translated, it gives CSARGISGSGTGELFF.

This clonotype was recorded at least ten times. The chain has TRBV4-1 and TRBJ1-6; 9 bases map to TRBD1. Germline V CDR1 and CDR2: MGHRA, YSYEKL. The ends lost 3 bases at V and 6 bases at J; junction bases unmatched: 6. CDR3 length: 16 amino acids. The CDR3 DNA reads TGCGCCAGCAGCCAGGGGTCGGGACAGGGTAATTCACCCCTCCACTTT. Translated, it gives CASSQGSGQGNSPLHF.

This clonotype was seen repeatedly, ten times or more. CDR3 nucleotide sequence: TGTGCCACCAGTGATGGCGGGGGATACAATGAGCAGTTCTTC. Translating gives CATSDGGGYNEQFF. The chain is built from TRBV24-1 and TRBJ2-1; 7 bases line up with TRBD2. Trimming took 3 bases from V and 4 from J; bases not matched to a gene: 2. Germline V gene data show CDR1 as KGHDR and CDR2 as SFDVKD. The CDR3 covers 14 residues.